This T cell receptor beta chain originates from a study of metastatic and nonmetastatic thyroid tumors. TCRdb reanalyzed the PCR reads via MiXCR. The table shows about 52,000 clones, with approximately 17% occurring only once. Patients had received no treatment of any kind before thyroid surgery. V gave up 7 bases and J gave up 1 base, with 11 bases separating them. Germline V gives CDR1 SEHNR, CDR2 FQNEAQ (reference sequence). The length of the CDR3 is 13 residues. The sample consisted of blood. The receptor's source is a female donor with papillary thyroid cancer or a benign thyroid nodule (not recorded which). Some clones in this sample may be carry-over from other donors' samples. This rearrangement joins TRBV7-9 to TRBJ2-7, with D possibly being TRBD1 (6 bases). The CDR3 spells CASTAGDSYEQYF. Here the CDR3 DNA reads TGTGCCAGCACCGCAGGGGATTCCTACGAGCAGTACTTC.